This T cell receptor (beta chain) was documented in a study of blood T cell repertoires in COVID-19. TCRdb's copy holds only in-frame clones and misses some; the assay was immunoSEQ multiplex PCR. The data hold hundreds of thousands of clones, with around 89% observed a single time. Germline CDR1 LNHDA, CDR2 SQIVND (reference sequence). The V segment lost 7 bases and the J segment 1 base; nucleotides outside the gene matches: 3. The length of the CDR3 is 14 residues. The chain carries TRBV19 and TRBJ1-2; TRBD1 aligns across 10 bases. This receptor was obtained from a middle-aged woman with COVID-19, enrolled during active disease. The sequenced material came from peripheral blood. CDR3 in amino acids: CASTGTGVNYGYTF. The CDR3 DNA reads as TGTGCCAGTACCGGGACAGGGGTTAACTATGGCTACACCTTC.